Listed here are 27 T cell receptor beta chains from one sample, sequenced in a study of T cell responses to AZD1222 COVID-19 vaccine. Measured with immunoSEQ multiplex PCR; TCRdb has only the in-frame clones, and not every one. The sample consists of around 170,000 clones, approximately 91% of them appearing once. The source was peripheral blood, collected on day 0 of AZD1222 vaccination. The source is an adult in good health.

The CDR3 nucleotides are TGTGCCAGTAGTATAGCAGGACAGGTACGCACTGAAGCTTTCTTT. Amino acids: CASSIAGQVRTEAFF. The chain carries TRBV19 and TRBJ1-1, with 7 bases identical to TRBD1. The J segment lost 4 bases and the V segment lost 1 base, leaving 6 bases of the junction unmatched. This CDR3 is built from 15 residues. The germline V gene has CDR1 LNHDA and CDR2 SQIVND (reference sequence). The whole variable domain, remainder taken from reference TRBV19 and TRBJ1-1, is DGGITQSPKYLFRKEGQNVTLSCEQNLNHDAMYWYRQDPGQGLRLIYYSQIVNDFQKGDIAEGYSVSREKKESFPLTVTSAQKNPTAFYLCASSIAGQVRTEAFFGQGTRLTVV.

V is TRBV7-9 and J is TRBJ1-6; 12 bases line up with TRBD1. The CDR3 has 18 amino acids. V was pared by 5 bases and J by 7 bases, with 12 bases of the junction left unmatched. Germline V gene sequence: CDR1 SEHNR, CDR2 FQNEAQ (reference sequence). The CDR3 region has the DNA TGTGCCAGCAGCAGGAGTGTGGGACAGGGGGCACGGAATTCACCCCTCCACTTT. Amino acid sequence: CASSRSVGQGARNSPLHF.

This rearrangement joins TRBV6-2 or TRBV6-3 to TRBJ1-2; D not certain. The CDR3 extends over 15 amino acids. The germline V gene encodes CDR1 MNHEY and CDR2 SVGEGT. V was shortened by 6 bases and J by 2 bases, with 16 bases between the two germline ends. The chain's CDR3 is CASSRPSSGNYGYTF. In DNA form, the CDR3 reads TGTGCCAGCAGCCGACCTTCGTCGGGGAACTATGGCTACACCTTC.

V is TRBV7-2 and J is TRBJ2-5; TRBD2 aligns across 9 bases. The V gene end was trimmed by 7 bases and the J gene end by 5 bases; junction bases not matched to a gene: 11. CDR3 length: 15 residues. Germline assignment: CDR1 SGHTA and CDR2 FQGNSA. The CDR3 is CASIFRSLAGETQYF. The CDR3 DNA is TGTGCCAGCATCTTTAGATCGCTAGCGGGGGAGACCCAGTACTTC. The full variable domain, rest sourced from reference TRBV7-2 and TRBJ2-5, is GAGVSQSPSNKVTEKGKDVELRCDPISGHTALYWYRQSLGQGLEFLIYFQGNSAPDKSGLPSDRFSAERTGGSVSTLTIQRTQQEDSAVYLCASIFRSLAGETQYFGPGTRLLVL.

V usage is TRBV5-1 and J usage is TRBJ2-3; either TRBD1 or TRBD2 may fit D (5 bases each). V gave up 2 bases and J gave up 9 bases, with 16 bases separating them. The CDR3 sequence is 14 residues long. CDR1 SGHRS and CDR2 YFSETQ come from the germline V gene. CDR3 coding DNA: TGCGCCAGCAGCTTCGAGGAGCAGGGCGGGACGCAGTATTTT. This translates into CASSFEEQGGTQYF.

The chain links TRBV7-3 to TRBJ1-1; D unclear. Trimming took off 2 bases at V and 1 base at J, with 5 bases between the two ends. CDR3 length: 13 residues. Looked up from germline, CDR1 is SGHTA and CDR2 is FQGTGA. The CDR3 region is CASSLSQNTEAFF. CDR3 in DNA: TGTGCCAGCAGCTTATCACAGAACACTGAAGCTTTCTTT. The whole variable domain, remainder taken from reference TRBV7-3 and TRBJ1-1, is GAGVSQTPSNKVTEKGKYVELRCDPISGHTALYWYRQSLGQGPEFLIYFQGTGAADDSGLPNDRFFAVRPEGSVSTLKIQRTERGDSAVYLCASSLSQNTEAFFGQGTRLTVV.

The chain uses TRBV27 and TRBJ2-6, with TRBD1 identical over 9 bases. Losses at the gene ends were 6 bases for V and 4 bases for J; bases not matched to a gene: 10. In germline, CDR1 is MNHEY, CDR2 SMNVEV (reference sequence). The CDR3 has 17 residues. The CDR3 sequence is CASRVTGGAAGANVLTF. Here the CDR3 DNA reads TGTGCCAGCAGGGTAACAGGGGGCGCAGCAGGGGCCAACGTCCTGACTTTC.

The chain recombines TRBV7-2 with TRBJ2-1; 13 bases line up with TRBD2. This CDR3 spans 13 amino acids. Germline CDR1 reads SGHTA; CDR2 reads FQGNSA. J lost 16 bases, V lost 4 bases, and 7 bases had no gene match. The CDR3 DNA follows: TGTGCCAGCAGCTCTCGGACTAGCGGGAGCCGATTCTTC. This gives the protein CASSSRTSGSRFF.

The chain uses TRBV18 and TRBJ1-1, with 8 bases identical to TRBD1. Germline-derived CDR1 and CDR2 are KGHSH and LQKENI. The CDR3 has 16 amino acids. V was clipped by 4 bases and J by 1 base; unmatched bases: 8. The CDR3 here is CASSLDRGRPNTEAFF. CDR3 nucleotide sequence: TGTGCCAGCTCACTTGACAGGGGCCGCCCGAACACTGAAGCTTTCTTT.

This clone was seen just once. The chain links TRBV5-8 to TRBJ1-2; TRBD1 agrees at 10 bases. This CDR3 is built from 14 residues. V gave up 4 bases and J gave up 6 bases; unmatched junction bases: 6. CDR1 SGHTS and CDR2 YDEGEE come from the germline V gene. Written as DNA, the CDR3 is TGTGCCAGCAGCGCCCTGACAGGGGGCGATGGCTACACCTTC. The encoded protein is CASSALTGGDGYTF.

The CDR3 spells CASSAGLAGGPSLLNGYEQYF. The CDR3 DNA sequence: TGTGCCAGCAGTGCGGGACTAGCGGGAGGGCCCTCCCTACTAAATGGCTACGAGCAGTACTTC. This chain links TRBV27 with TRBJ2-7; 16 positions match TRBD2. V dropped 5 bases and J dropped 3; count of bases not matched to a gene: 19. CDR3 size: 21 residues. The V gene's germline CDR1 is MNHEY and CDR2 SMNVEV (reference sequence).

The CDR3 coding sequence is TGTGCCAGCAGTCCTGCCTACGAGCAGTACTTC. It specifies CASSPAYEQYF. This chain connects TRBV2 to TRBJ2-7, with D unresolved. The V end lost 5 bases, the J end lost 2 bases, and 4 bases lay between the germline ends. The CDR3 sequence is 11 residues long. Germline CDR1 and CDR2: SNHLY and FYNNEI.

The J gene is TRBJ1-4, the V gene TRBV9, with D hard to call. This CDR3 is 14 amino acids long. Germline lookup yields CDR1 SGDLS and CDR2 YYNGEE. The V end was cut by 0 bases, the J end by 8 bases, with 11 bases between. The CDR3 reads CASSVGKVREKLFF. CDR3 nucleotides: TGTGCCAGCAGCGTAGGGAAGGTCCGGGAAAAACTGTTTTTT.

On this clone itself: This same CDR3 is encoded by further DNA sequences in the sample. The chain employs TRBV12-3 or TRBV12-4 and TRBJ1-1; D gene uncertain. The CDR3 runs 13 residues. Trimming cost V 3 bases and J 0 bases, with 5 bases left between them. This CDR3 reads CASSLKLNTEAFF. The CDR3 DNA is TGTGCCAGCAGTTTGAAACTGAACACTGAAGCTTTCTTT.

This sequence joins TRBV7-2 and TRBJ1-2; D is possibly TRBD1 (5 bases). Trimming cost V 1 base and J 1 base, with 16 bases left between them. Germline-derived CDR1 and CDR2 are SGHTA and FQGNSA. The CDR3 covers 17 residues. The CDR3 spells CASSLDFGGYYNYGYTF. The CDR3 DNA reads as TGTGCCAGCAGCTTAGATTTTGGGGGGTATTATAACTATGGCTACACCTTC.

Details on this clone: The sample holds other DNA sequences that translate to the same CDR3. The CDR3: CASSSTAALFNQPQHF. Here the CDR3 DNA reads TGTGCCAGCAGTTCCACGGCAGCTCTATTCAATCAGCCCCAGCATTTT. V usage is TRBV7-2 and J usage is TRBJ1-5; D gene unclear. Germline V gene data show CDR1 as SGHTA and CDR2 as FQGNSA. The CDR3 has 16 residues. The V end lost 6 bases, the J end lost 3 bases, and 18 bases lay between the germline ends.

V usage is TRBV9 and J usage is TRBJ1-1; D unclear. The CDR3 sequence is 13 residues long. The ends were cut back, 0 bases at V and 7 bases at J, with 10 bases in the middle. CDR1 SGDLS and CDR2 YYNGEE come from the germline V gene. The CDR3 DNA reads TGTGCCAGCAGCGTAGAAGTGTCCCGTGAAGCTTTCTTT. Encoded protein: CASSVEVSREAFF.

The chain has TRBV7-9 and TRBJ2-7; D is undetermined. There are 13 residues in the CDR3. The ends were cut back, 5 bases at V and 4 bases at J, with 12 bases in the middle. Per germline, CDR1 SEHNR and CDR2 FQNEAQ (reference sequence). DNA for the CDR3: TGTGCCAGCAGCCTCCGGGCCTCTTACGAGCAGTACTTC. Its translation is CASSLRASYEQYF.

This CDR3 reads CASSLGQGRAADYGYTF. The CDR3 DNA follows: TGTGCCAGTAGTTTGGGACAGGGGCGGGCCGCGGACTATGGCTACACCTTC. J is TRBJ1-2 and V is TRBV19, with TRBD1 matching 10 bases. Germline loops: CDR1 LNHDA, CDR2 SQIVND (reference sequence). CDR3 length equals 17 residues. Trimming took 5 bases from V and 3 from J; bases not matched to a gene: 12.

The V call is TRBV11-2, the J call TRBJ2-7; 8 nucleotides line up with TRBD2. The germline V gene has CDR1 SGHAT and CDR2 FQNNGV. This CDR3 region has 15 residues. V was clipped by 4 bases and J by 1 base; unmatched bases: 6. This chain's CDR3 is CASSSLGGRSYEQYF. The CDR3 bases are TGTGCCAGCAGCTCCCTTGGCGGGAGGTCCTACGAGCAGTACTTC.

The J gene is TRBJ2-7, the V gene TRBV5-1; 8 bases map to TRBD1. J lost 2 bases, V lost 0 bases, and 7 bases had no gene match. This CDR3 is 16 amino acids long. The germline gives CDR1 SGHRS, CDR2 YFSETQ. The CDR3 region is CASSLVTTGAAYEQYF. The CDR3 DNA is TGCGCCAGCAGCTTGGTGACGACAGGGGCTGCCTACGAGCAGTACTTC.

V usage is TRBV7-6 and J usage is TRBJ2-7; 9 bases align to TRBD1. The CDR3 has 14 residues. Germline values: CDR1 SGHVS, CDR2 FNYEAQ. J lost 6 bases, V lost 1 base, and 4 bases had no gene match. This CDR3 is CASSLVQGASEQYF. The CDR3 bases are TGTGCCAGCAGCTTAGTACAGGGGGCCAGCGAGCAGTACTTC.

The chain joins TRBV5-4 to TRBJ2-5; D not resolved. The CDR3 runs to 12 residues. V lost 1 base, J lost 5 bases, and 6 bases lay in between. Looked up from germline, CDR1 is SGHNT and CDR2 is YYREEE (reference sequence). CDR3 in amino acids: CASSLFGETQYF. The CDR3 DNA reads TGTGCCAGCAGCTTGTTCGGCGAGACCCAGTACTTC.

The V and J genes are TRBV7-2 and TRBJ2-7; TRBD1 aligns across 11 bases. Looked up from germline, CDR1 is SGHTA and CDR2 is FQGNSA. The CDR3 extends over 17 amino acids. J was trimmed by 9 bases and V by 1 base; bases with no gene match: 14. CDR3 bases: TGTGCCAGCAGCTTAGACGGTCGGGGACAGGGGGAGGGTACGCAGTACTTC. This codes for CASSLDGRGQGEGTQYF.

This chain joins TRBV7-8 and TRBJ1-3; D is ambiguous. Germline V CDR1 and CDR2: SGHVS, FQNEAQ. With 5 bases removed from V and 2 bases from J, the gap between germline ends came to 4 bases. CDR3 length: 12 amino acids. The CDR3 nucleotides read TGTGCCAGCAGCCAGCCTGGAAACACCATATATTTT. Translation: CASSQPGNTIYF.

J is TRBJ2-3 and V is TRBV7-9, with 8 bases that match TRBD2. Germline V gene data show CDR1 as SEHNR and CDR2 as FQNEAQ (reference sequence). With V trimmed by 3 bases and J by 5 bases, 7 bases remained unmatched. This CDR3 has 15 amino acids. CDR3 in amino acids: CASSFGRGAVDTQYF. The CDR3 DNA is TGTGCCAGCAGCTTCGGGCGGGGGGCCGTAGATACGCAGTATTTT.

This clone was recorded a few times. This chain joins TRBV6-5 and TRBJ1-1; D is unresolved. Germline V gene sequence: CDR1 MNHEY, CDR2 SVGAGI. V was pared by 7 bases and J by 0 bases, with 15 bases between. This CDR3 is built from 15 residues. The CDR3 loop is CASTRFGYMNTEAFF. The CDR3 DNA is TGTGCCAGCACCCGATTTGGGTACATGAACACTGAAGCTTTCTTT.